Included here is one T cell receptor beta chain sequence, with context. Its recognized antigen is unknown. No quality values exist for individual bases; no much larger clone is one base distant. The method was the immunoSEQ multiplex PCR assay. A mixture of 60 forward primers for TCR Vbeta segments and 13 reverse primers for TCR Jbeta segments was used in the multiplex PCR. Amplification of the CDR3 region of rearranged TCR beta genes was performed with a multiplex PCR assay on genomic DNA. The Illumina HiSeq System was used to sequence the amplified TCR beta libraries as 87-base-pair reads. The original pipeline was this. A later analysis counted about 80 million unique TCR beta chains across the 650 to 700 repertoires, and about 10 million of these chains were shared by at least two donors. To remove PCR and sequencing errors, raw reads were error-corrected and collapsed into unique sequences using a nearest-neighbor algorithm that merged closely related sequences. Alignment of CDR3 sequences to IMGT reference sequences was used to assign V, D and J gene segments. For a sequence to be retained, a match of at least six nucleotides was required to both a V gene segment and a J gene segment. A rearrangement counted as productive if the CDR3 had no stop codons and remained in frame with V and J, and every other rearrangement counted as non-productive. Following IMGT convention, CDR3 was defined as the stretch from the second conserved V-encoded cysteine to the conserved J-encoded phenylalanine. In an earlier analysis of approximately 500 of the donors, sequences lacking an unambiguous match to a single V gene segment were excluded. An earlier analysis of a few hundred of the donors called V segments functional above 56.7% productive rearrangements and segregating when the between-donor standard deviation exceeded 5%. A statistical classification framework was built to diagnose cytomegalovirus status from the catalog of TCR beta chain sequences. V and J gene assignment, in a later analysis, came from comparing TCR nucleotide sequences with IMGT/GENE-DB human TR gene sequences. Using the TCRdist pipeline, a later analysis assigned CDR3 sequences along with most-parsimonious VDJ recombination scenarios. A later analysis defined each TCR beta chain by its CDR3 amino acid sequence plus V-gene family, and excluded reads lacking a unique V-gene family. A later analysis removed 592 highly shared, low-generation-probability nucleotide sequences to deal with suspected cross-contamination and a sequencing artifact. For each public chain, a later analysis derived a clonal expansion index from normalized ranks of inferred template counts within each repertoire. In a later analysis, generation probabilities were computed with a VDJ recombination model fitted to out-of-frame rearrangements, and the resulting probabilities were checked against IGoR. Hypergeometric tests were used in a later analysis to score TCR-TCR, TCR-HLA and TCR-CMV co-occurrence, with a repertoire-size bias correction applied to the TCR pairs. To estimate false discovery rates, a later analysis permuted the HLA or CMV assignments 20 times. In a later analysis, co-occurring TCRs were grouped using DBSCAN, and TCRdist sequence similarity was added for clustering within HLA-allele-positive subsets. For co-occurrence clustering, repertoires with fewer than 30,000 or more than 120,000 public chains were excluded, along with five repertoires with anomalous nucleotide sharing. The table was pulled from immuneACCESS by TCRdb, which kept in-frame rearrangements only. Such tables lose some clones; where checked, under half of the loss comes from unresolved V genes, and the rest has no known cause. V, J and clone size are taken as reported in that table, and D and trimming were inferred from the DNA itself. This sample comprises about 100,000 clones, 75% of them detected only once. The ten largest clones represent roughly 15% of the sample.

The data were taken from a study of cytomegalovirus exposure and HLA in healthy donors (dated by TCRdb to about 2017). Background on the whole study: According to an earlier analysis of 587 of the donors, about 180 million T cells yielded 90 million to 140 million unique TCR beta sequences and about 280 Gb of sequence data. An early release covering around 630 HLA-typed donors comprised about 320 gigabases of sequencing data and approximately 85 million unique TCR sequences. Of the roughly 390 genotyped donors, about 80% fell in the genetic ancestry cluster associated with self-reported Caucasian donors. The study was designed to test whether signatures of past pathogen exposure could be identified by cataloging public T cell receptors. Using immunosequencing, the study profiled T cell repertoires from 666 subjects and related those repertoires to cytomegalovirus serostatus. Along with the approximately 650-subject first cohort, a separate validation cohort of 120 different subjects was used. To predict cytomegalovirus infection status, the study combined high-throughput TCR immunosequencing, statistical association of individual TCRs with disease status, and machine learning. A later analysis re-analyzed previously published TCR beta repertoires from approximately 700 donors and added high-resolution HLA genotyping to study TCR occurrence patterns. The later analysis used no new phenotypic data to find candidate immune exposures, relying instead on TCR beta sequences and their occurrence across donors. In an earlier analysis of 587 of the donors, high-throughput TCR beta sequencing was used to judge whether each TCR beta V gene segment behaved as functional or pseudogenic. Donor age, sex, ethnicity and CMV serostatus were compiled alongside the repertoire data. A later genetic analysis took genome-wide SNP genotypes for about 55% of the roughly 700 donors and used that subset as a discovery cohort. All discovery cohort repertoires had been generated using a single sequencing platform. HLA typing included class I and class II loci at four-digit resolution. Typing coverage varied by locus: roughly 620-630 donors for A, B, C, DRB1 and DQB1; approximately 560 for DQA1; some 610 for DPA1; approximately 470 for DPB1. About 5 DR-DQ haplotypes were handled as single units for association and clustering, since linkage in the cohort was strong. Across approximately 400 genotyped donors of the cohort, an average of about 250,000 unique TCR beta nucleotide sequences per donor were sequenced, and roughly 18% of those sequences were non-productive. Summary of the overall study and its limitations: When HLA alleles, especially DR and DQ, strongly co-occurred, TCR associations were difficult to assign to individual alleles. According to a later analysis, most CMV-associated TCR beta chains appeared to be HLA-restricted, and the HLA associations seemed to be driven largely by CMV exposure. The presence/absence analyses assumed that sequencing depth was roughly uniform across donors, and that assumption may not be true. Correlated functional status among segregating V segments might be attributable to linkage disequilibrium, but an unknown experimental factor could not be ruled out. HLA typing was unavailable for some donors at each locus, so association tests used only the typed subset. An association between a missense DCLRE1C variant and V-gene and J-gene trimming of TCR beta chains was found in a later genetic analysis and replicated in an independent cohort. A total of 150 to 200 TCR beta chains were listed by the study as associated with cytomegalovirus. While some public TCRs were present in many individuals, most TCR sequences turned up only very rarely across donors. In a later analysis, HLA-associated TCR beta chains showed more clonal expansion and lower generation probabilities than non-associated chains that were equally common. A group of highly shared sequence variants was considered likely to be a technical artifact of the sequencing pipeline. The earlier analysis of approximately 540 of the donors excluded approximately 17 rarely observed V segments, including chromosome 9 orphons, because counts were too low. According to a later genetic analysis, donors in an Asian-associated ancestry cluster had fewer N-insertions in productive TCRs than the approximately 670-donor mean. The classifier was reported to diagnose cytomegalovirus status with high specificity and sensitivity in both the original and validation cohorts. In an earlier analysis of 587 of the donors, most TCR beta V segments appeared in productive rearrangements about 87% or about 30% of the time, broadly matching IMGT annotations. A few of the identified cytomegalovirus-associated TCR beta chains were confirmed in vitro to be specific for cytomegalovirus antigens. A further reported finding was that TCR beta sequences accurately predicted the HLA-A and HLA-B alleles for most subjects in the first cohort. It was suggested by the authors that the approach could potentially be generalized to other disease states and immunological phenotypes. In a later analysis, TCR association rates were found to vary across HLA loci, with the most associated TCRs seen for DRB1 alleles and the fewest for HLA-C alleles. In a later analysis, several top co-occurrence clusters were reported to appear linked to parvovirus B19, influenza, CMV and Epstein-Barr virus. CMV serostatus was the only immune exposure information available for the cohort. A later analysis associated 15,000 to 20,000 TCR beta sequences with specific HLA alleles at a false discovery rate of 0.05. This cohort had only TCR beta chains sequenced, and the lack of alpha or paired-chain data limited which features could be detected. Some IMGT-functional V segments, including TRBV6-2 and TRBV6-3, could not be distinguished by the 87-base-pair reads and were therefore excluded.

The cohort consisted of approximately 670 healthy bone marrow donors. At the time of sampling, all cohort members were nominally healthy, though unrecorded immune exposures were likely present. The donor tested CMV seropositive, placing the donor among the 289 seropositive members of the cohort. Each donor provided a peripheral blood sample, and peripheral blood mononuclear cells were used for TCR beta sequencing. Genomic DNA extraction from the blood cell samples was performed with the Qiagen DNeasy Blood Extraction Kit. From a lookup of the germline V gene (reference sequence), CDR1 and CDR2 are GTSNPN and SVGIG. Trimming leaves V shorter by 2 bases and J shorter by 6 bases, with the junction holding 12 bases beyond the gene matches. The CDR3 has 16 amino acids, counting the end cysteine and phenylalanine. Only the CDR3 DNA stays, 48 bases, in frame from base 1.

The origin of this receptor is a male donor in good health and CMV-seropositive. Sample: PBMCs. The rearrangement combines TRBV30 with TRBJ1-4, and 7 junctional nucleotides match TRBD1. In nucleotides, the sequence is TGTGCCTGGAGTCCGGGACAGTGGTTAAGTTATGAAAAACTGTTTTTT. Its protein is CAWSPGQWLSYEKLFF.